What follows describes a single T cell receptor beta chain. The data originate from a study of long-term antiretroviral therapy in people with HIV. Germline CDR1 MNHEY, CDR2 SVGAGI. V was pared by 8 bases and J by 9 bases, with 10 bases of the junction left unmatched. There are 12 residues in the CDR3. Runs used v3.0 of the immunoSEQ assay and were done at survey level. The method was immunoSEQ multiplex PCR; TCRdb's version includes in-frame clones alone and lacks a portion of them. Seen here are tens of thousands of clones, roughly 85% observed once, and the top ten hold over 8.5%. V usage is TRBV6-5 and J usage is TRBJ2-7; 7 bases agree with TRBD2. The TCR sequence derives from a woman between 40 and 55 years old with HIV. The sequencing here drew on unsorted PBMCs, taken 4.1 years after starting antiretroviral therapy. CDR3 amino acids: CASSGAGPRQYF. Here the CDR3 DNA reads TGTGCCAGCTCCGGAGCGGGGCCCCGGCAGTACTTC.